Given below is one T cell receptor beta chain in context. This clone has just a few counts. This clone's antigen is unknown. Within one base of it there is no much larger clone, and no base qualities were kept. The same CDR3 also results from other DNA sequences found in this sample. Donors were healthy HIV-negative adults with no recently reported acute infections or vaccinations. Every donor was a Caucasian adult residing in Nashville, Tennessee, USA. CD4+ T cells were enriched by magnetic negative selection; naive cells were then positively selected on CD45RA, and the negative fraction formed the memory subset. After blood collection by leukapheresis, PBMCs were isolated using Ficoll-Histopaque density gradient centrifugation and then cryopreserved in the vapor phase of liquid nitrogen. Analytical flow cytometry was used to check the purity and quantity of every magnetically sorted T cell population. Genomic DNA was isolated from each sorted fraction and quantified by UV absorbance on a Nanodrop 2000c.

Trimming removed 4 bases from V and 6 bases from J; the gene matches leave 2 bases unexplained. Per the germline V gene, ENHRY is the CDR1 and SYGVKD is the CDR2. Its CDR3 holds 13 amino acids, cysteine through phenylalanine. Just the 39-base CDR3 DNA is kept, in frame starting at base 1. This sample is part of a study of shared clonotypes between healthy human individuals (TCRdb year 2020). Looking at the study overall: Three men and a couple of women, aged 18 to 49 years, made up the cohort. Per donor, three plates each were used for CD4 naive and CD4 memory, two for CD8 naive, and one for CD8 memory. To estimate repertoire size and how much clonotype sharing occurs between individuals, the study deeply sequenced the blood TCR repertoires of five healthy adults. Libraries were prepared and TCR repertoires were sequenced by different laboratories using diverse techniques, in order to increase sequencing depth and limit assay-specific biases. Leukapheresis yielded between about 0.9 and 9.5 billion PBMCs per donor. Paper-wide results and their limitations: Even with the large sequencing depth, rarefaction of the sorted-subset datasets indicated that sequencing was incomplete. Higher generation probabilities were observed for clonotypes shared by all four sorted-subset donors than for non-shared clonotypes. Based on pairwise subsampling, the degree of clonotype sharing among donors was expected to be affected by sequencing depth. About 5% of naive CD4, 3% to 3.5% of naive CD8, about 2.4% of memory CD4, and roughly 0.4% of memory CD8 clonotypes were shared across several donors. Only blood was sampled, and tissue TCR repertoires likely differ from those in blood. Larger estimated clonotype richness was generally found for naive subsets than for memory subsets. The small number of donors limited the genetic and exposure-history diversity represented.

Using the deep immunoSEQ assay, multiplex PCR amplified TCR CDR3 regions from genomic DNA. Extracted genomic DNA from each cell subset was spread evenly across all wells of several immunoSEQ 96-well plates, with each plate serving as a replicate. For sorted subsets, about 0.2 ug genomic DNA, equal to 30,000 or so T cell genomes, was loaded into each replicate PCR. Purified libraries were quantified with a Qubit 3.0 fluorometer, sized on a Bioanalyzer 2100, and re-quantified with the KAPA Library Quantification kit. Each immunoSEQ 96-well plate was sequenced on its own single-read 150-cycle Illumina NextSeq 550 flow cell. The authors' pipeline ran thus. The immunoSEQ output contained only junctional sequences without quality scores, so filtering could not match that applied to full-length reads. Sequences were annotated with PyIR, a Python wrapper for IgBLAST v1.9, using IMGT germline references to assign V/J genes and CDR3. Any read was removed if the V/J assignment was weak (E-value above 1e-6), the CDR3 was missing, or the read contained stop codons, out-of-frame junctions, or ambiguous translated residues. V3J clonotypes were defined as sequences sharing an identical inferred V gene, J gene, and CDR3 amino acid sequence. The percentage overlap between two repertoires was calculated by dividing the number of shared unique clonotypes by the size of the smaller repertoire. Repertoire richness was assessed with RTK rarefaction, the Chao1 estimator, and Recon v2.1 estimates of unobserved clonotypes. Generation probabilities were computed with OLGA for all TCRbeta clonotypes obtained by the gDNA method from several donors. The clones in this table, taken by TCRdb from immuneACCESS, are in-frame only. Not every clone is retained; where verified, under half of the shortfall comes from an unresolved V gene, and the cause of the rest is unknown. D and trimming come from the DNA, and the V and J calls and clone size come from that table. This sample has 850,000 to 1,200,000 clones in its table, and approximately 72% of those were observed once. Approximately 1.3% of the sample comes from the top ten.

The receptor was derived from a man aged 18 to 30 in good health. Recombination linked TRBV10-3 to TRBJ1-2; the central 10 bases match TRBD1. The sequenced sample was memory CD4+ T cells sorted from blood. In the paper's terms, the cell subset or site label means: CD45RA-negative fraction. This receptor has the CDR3 CAISGGQGDGYTF. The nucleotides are TGTGCCATCAGTGGCGGACAGGGGGATGGCTACACCTTC.